This is a list of T cell receptor beta chains from one sample in a study of shared clonotypes between healthy human individuals. Some clones are missing from TCRdb's copy, which holds only in-frame ones; the method was immunoSEQ multiplex PCR. The data hold roughly 1.5 million clones, with 95% to 99% observed a single time. The sample comprised naive CD4+ T cells sorted from blood. These receptors all come from a man aged 30-40 years in good health. The CDR3 runs from the conserved cysteine through the conserved F or W. D genes are given only for firm matches. A row's size may be missing; if present it is once, few, many or a size class.

TRBV6-6	once	TRBJ2-7	TRBD1	TGTGCCAGCAGAAAGCCCACCGGGACAGGGGCCTACGAGCAGTACTTC	CASRKPTGTGAYEQYF
TRBV7-6	-	TRBJ2-7	-	TGTGCCAGCAGCTTAGGCCCCCGAGGAGGGCTCTACGAGCAGTACTTC	CASSLGPRGGLYEQYF
TRBV7-9	-	TRBJ1-2	-	TGTGCCAGCAGGATCGGGGTAGAAGTAGGCTACACCTTC	CASRIGVEVGYTF
TRBV10-3	-	TRBJ2-2	TRBD2	TGTGCCACTCAGGGTTTTACTAGCGGCACCGGGGAGCTGTTTTTT	CATQGFTSGTGELFF
TRBV18	-	TRBJ1-5	-	TGTGCCAGCTCACCAGGGGCTGGTAGTCAGCCCCAGCATTTT	CASSPGAGSQPQHF
TRBV11-2	-	TRBJ2-5	-	TGTGCCAGCAGCTTCAAATCAGAGACCCAGTACTTC	CASSFKSETQYF
TRBV28	-	TRBJ1-4	-	TGTGCCATCGTTGACAGCACTAATGAAAAACTGTTTTTT	CAIVDSTNEKLFF
TRBV19	-	TRBJ2-1	-	TGTGCCAGTAGTACCACACAGAGCTCCTACAATGAGCAGTTCTTC	CASSTTQSSYNEQFF
TRBV4-2	-	TRBJ2-7	TRBD1	TGTGCCAGCAGCCAAGATCGGGACAGCTCCTACGAGCAGTACTTC	CASSQDRDSSYEQYF
TRBV9	-	TRBJ1-2	-	TGTGCCAGCAGCACCAGGACAGATGGGGGCTATGGCTACACCTTC	CASSTRTDGGYGYTF
TRBV29-1	-	TRBJ1-5	-	TGCAGTGCCGTGGGGGACGGCAATCAGCCCCAGCATTTT	CSAVGDGNQPQHF
TRBV19	-	TRBJ2-7	TRBD2	TGTGCCAGTAGTCTAGCGGAGGGCCTCTACGAGCAGTACTTC	CASSLAEGLYEQYF
TRBV30	few	TRBJ2-2	-	TGTGCCTTGCCCCGACCAGGGCGGACCGGGGAGCTGTTTTTT	CALPRPGRTGELFF
TRBV11-2	-	TRBJ2-1	TRBD1	TGTGCCAGCAGCTTCAACAACAGGGGAAATGAGCAGTTCTTC	CASSFNNRGNEQFF
TRBV5-4	-	TRBJ2-5	-	TGTGCCAGCAGCTCCCGAGTCAGTACTCAAGAGACCCAGTACTTC	CASSSRVSTQETQYF
TRBV27	-	TRBJ2-7	-	TGTGCCAGCAGCCTATATCAGCGGGTCTCCTACGAGCAGTACTTC	CASSLYQRVSYEQYF
TRBV11-3	-	TRBJ2-1	TRBD2	TGTGCCAGCAGCTCCCGGACTAGCGGGAGTGGTTTCTACGACAATGAGCAGTTCTTC	CASSSRTSGSGFYDNEQFF
TRBV29-1	-	TRBJ2-7	TRBD1	TGCAGCGTAGGTCCAAGGACAGGGTCCTACGAGCAGTACTTC	CSVGPRTGSYEQYF
TRBV5-1	-	TRBJ2-1	-	TGCGCCAGCAGCTTGGCCGGGGCTACCTCCTACAATGAGCAGTTCTTC	CASSLAGATSYNEQFF
TRBV19	once	TRBJ2-3	-	TGTGCCAGTAGTATAAGGGACCCCTTCACAGATACGCAGTATTTT	CASSIRDPFTDTQYF
TRBV5-1	once	TRBJ1-1	TRBD1	TGCGCCAGCAGCTTGGCCAGGACAGGCGGCCTGTACACTGAAGCTTTCTTT	CASSLARTGGLYTEAFF
TRBV7-2	-	TRBJ2-3	TRBD2	TGTGCCAGCAGCTACCGAGCGGGAAGTACAGATACGCAGTATTTT	CASSYRAGSTDTQYF
TRBV10-2	-	TRBJ2-7	TRBD1	TGCGCCAGCAGTTTAACAGGGGTGGGCGAGCAGTACTTC	CASSLTGVGEQYF
TRBV4-1	-	TRBJ2-7	TRBD1	TGCGCCAGCAGCCAGGCAACAGGGGCCGCACCATCCCCCTACGAGCAGTACTTC	CASSQATGAAPSPYEQYF
TRBV27	once	TRBJ2-3	TRBD2	TGTGCCAGCAGTCCCTACCGTATCGCTAGCGGGAAGTCAGATACGCAGTATTTT	CASSPYRIASGKSDTQYF
TRBV14	-	TRBJ2-3	-	TGTGCCAGCAGCCATGACGTGGACTGGGCGGATACGCAGTATTTT	CASSHDVDWADTQYF
TRBV27	-	TRBJ2-3	TRBD2	TGTGCCAGCAGCCTACGAGCGGGAGTTTTAGATACGCAGTATTTT	CASSLRAGVLDTQYF
TRBV27	-	TRBJ2-7	-	TGTGCCAGCACCCCTCAGGGGACCTACGAGCAGTACTTC	CASTPQGTYEQYF
TRBV27	-	TRBJ2-5	TRBD2	TGTGCCAGCAGTCCAACACTAGCGGGAGTAGGGGAGACCCAGTACTTC	CASSPTLAGVGETQYF
TRBV10-3	once	TRBJ1-4	-	TGTGCCATCAGTGAGAAGGGCAGTCGTGAAAAACTGTTTTTT	CAISEKGSREKLFF
TRBV27	-	TRBJ1-1	-	TGTGCCAGCAGTTTTCAGGAGAACACTGAAGCTTTCTTT	CASSFQENTEAFF
TRBV11-2	once	TRBJ1-1	TRBD1	TGTGCCAGCAGCTTGGCGACAGGGACTCTCGAAGCTTTCTTT	CASSLATGTLEAFF
TRBV28	-	TRBJ2-5	TRBD1	TGTGCCAGCTATAATGACAGGGTGAGGACCCAGTACTTC	CASYNDRVRTQYF
TRBV5-1	once	TRBJ2-3	-	TGCGCCAGCAGCTTGGAAGGAGGCAATCTAGGGGGCGCGGGGACAGATACGCAGTATTTT	CASSLEGGNLGGAGTDTQYF
TRBV2	-	TRBJ2-6	-	TGTGCCAGCATGCGGATCTCTGGGGCCAACGTCCTGACTTTC	CASMRISGANVLTF
TRBV28	-	TRBJ2-7	-	TGTGCCAGCAGACCAGGGGGGTCCTCCTACGAGCAGTACTTC	CASRPGGSSYEQYF
TRBV19	-	TRBJ2-1	-	TGTGCCAGTAGTACAACAGGGTCGGGAAACAATGAGCAGTTCTTC	CASSTTGSGNNEQFF
TRBV9	-	TRBJ1-3	TRBD1	TGTGCCAGCAGCGGTCCTCCCGGGACAGCGCTCGCCGGGACTGGAAACACCATATATTTT	CASSGPPGTALAGTGNTIYF
TRBV6-1	-	TRBJ1-1	TRBD1	TGTGCCAGCAGTGCGCGGACAGGGACCAACACTGAAGCTTTCTTT	CASSARTGTNTEAFF
TRBV14	-	TRBJ2-1	-	TGTGCCAGCAGCCAAGATCTTGGACAGAATGAGCAGTTCTTC	CASSQDLGQNEQFF
TRBV19	-	TRBJ2-2	-	TGTGCCAGTAGTCCCTGGATTAACACCGGGGAGCTGTTTTTT	CASSPWINTGELFF